This T cell receptor (beta chain) stems from a study of vaccination effects on CD4 cells after COVID-19. Study summary: Subjects were given two BNT162b2 or mRNA-1273 vaccine doses. The study, taken as a whole, reports: Clones of infection and vaccine origin contracted markedly late after vaccination.

Germline CDR1 and CDR2: LNHDA and SQIVND (reference sequence). V lost 3 bases, J lost 3 bases, and 12 bases lay in between. The CDR3 consists of 15 residues. To note about this clone: Its specificity is unknown.

Assay used: immunoSEQ multiplex PCR; TCRdb lists only in-frame clones, some missing. This table holds about 58,000 clones, about 83% found once. Having been cultured for around nine days, the cells underwent CD4+ T cell isolation. The J gene is TRBJ1-5, the V gene TRBV19, with D possibly being TRBD1 (5 bases). The sample in question was CD4+ T cells from PBMCs cultured without peptide, obtained before COVID-19 vaccination. The TCR was taken from a human donor who received a COVID-19 vaccine. CDR3 sequence (DNA): TGTGCCAGTAGTATTATAGCAGGGCCCAATCAGCCCCAGCATTTT. Encoded protein: CASSIIAGPNQPQHF. Based on the CDR3 plus reference TRBV19 and TRBJ1-5, the full variable domain is DGGITQSPKYLFRKEGQNVTLSCEQNLNHDAMYWYRQDPGQGLRLIYYSQIVNDFQKGDIAEGYSVSREKKESFPLTVTSAQKNPTAFYLCASSIIAGPNQPQHFGDGTRLSIL.